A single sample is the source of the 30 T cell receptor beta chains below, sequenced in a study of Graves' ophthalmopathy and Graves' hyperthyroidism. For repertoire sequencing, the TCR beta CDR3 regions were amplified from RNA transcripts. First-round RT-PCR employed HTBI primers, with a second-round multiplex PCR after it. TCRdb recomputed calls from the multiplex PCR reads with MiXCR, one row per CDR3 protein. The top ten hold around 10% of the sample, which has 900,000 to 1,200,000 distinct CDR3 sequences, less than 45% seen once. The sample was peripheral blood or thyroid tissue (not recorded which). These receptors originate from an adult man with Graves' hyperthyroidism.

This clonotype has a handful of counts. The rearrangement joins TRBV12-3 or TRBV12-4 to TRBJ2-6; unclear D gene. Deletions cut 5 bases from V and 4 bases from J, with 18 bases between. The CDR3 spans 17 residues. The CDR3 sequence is CASSNPRWVKGANVLTF. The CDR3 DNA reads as TGTGCCAGCAGTAATCCCCGTTGGGTTAAAGGGGCCAACGTCCTGACTTTC.

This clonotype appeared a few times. DNA for the CDR3: TGTGCCAGCAGCGGATTTGGACAGGGGCGCAATGAAGCTTTCTTT. Its protein is CASSGFGQGRNEAFF. This chain connects TRBV5-8 to TRBJ1-1; 9 positions agree with TRBD1. Losses at the gene ends were 4 bases for V and 7 bases for J; bases not matched to a gene: 11. CDR3 length: 15 residues. Germline V lookup: CDR1 SGHTS, CDR2 YDEGEE.

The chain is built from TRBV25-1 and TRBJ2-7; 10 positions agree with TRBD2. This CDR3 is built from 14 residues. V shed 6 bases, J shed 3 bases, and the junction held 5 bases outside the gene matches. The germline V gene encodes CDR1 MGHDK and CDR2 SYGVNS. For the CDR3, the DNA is TGTGCCAGCAGGGGGGGGACTAGCGACTACGAGCAGTACTTC. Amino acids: CASRGGTSDYEQYF.

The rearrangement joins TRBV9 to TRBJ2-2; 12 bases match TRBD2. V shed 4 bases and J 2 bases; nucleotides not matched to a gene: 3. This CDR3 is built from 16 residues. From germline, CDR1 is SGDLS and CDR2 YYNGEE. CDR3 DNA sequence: TGTGCCAGCAGCCCTAGCGGGAGGGGTAACACCGGGGAGCTGTTTTTT. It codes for CASSPSGRGNTGELFF.

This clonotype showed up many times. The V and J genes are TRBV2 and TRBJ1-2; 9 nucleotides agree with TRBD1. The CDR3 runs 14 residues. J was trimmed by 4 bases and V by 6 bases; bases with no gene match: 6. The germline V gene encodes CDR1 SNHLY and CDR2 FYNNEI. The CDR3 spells CASSDRGTPYGYTF. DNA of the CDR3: TGTGCCAGCAGCGACAGGGGGACACCCTATGGCTACACCTTC.

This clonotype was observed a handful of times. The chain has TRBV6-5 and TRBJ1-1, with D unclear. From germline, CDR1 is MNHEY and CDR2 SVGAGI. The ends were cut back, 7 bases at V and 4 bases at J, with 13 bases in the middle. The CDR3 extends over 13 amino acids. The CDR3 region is CASTRMTGTEAFF. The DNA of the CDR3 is TGTGCCAGCACCCGTATGACGGGCACTGAAGCTTTCTTT.

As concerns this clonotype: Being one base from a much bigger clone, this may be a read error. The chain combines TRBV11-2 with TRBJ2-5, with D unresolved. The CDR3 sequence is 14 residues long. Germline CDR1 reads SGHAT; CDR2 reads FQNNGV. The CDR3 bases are TGTGCCAGCAGCTCCAGCCATCCACAAGAGGCCCAGTACTTC. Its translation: CASSSSHPQEAQYF.

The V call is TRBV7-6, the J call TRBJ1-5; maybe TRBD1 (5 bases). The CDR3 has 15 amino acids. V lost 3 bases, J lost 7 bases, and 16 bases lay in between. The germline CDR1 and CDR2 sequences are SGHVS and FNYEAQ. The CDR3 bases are TGTGCCAGCAGCTTGGGGGTTGTGGGGACCCAGCCCCAGCATTTT. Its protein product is CASSLGVVGTQPQHF.

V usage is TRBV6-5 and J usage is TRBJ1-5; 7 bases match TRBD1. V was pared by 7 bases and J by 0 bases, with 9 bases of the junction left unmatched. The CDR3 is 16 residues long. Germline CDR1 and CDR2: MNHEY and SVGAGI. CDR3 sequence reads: CASKRGQYDSNQPQHF. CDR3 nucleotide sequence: TGTGCCAGCAAGAGGGGGCAGTATGATAGCAATCAGCCCCAGCATTTT.

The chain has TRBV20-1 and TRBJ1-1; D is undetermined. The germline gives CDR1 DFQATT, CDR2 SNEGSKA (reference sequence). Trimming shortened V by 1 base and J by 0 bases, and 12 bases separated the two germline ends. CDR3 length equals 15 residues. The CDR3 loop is CSARAKGKMNTEAFF. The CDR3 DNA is TGCAGTGCTAGAGCCAAGGGCAAGATGAACACTGAAGCTTTCTTT.

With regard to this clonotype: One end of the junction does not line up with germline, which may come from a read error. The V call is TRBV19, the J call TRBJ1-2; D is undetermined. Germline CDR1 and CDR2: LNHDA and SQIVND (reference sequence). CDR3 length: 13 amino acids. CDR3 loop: CASSIGQDYGCTF. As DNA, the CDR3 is TGTGCCAGTAGTATCGGTCAGGACTATGGCTGCACCTTC.

The CDR3 here is CASSRTERYGYTF. In DNA, the CDR3 is TGTGCCAGCAGTAGGACGGAGCGCTATGGCTACACCTTC. V is TRBV12-3 or TRBV12-4 and J is TRBJ1-2; no clear D. Trimming cost V 5 bases and J 4 bases, with 11 bases left between them. The CDR3 spans 13 residues.

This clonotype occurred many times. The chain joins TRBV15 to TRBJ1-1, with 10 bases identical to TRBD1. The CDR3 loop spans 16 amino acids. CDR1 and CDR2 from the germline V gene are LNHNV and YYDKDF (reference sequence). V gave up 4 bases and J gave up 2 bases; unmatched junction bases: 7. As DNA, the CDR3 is TGTGCCACCAGCAAAAACCGGGACAGGGGTAACACTGAAGCTTTCTTT. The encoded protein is CATSKNRDRGNTEAFF.

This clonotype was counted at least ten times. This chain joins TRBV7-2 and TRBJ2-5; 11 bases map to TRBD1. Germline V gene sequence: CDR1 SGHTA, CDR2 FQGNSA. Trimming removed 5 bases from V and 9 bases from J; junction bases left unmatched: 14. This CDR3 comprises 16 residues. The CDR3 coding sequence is TGTGCCAGCAGCCAGTGGACAGGGGGCGCCCCTGGGTCCCAGTACTTC. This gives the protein CASSQWTGGAPGSQYF.

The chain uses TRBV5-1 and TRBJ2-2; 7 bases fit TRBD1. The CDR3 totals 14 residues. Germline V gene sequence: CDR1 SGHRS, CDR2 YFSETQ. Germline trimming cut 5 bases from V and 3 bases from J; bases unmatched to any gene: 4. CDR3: CASRLQGDTGELFF. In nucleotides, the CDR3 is TGCGCCAGCAGGTTGCAGGGGGACACCGGGGAGCTGTTTTTT.

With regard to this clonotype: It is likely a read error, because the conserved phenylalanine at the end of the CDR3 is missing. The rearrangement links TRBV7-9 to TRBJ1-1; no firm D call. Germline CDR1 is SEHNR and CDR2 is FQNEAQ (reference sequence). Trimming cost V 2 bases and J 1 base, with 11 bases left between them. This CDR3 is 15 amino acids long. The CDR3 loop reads CASSLIASRNTEAFS. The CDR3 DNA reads TGTGCCAGCAGCTTAATCGCCAGTAGGAACACTGAAGCTTTCTCT.

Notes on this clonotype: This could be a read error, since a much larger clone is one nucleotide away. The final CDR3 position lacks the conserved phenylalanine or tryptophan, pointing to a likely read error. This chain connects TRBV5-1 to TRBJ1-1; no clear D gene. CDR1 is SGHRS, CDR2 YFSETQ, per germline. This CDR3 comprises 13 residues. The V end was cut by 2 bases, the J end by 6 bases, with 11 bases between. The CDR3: CASSFHLEAEAFL. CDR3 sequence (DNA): TGCGCCAGCAGCTTTCACCTAGAGGCTGAAGCTTTCCTT.

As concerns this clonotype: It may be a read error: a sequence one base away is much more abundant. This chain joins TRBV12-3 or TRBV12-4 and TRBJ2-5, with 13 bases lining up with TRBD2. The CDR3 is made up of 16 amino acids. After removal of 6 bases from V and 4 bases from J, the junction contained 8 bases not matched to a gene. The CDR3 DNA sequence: TGTGCCAGCAGCTACGGACTAGCGGGAGCGGCAGAGACCCAGTACTTC. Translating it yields CASSYGLAGAAETQYF.

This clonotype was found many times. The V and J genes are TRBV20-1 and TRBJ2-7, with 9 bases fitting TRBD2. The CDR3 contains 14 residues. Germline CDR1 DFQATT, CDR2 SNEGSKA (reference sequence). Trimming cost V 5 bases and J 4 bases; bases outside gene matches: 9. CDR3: CSAYSGRFSYEQYF. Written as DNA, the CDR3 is TGCAGTGCTTATAGCGGGAGATTTTCGTACGAGCAGTACTTC.

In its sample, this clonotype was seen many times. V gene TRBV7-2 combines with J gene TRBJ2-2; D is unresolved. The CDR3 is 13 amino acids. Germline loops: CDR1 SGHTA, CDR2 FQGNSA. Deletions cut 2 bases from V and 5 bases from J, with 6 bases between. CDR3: CASSLRVTGELFF. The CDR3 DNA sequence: TGTGCCAGCAGCTTAAGGGTAACCGGGGAGCTGTTTTTT.

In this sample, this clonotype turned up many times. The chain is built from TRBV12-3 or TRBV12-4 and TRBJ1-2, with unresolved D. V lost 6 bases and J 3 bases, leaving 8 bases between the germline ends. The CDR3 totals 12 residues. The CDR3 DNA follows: TGTGCCAGCAGCCCCGGACACTATGGCTACACCTTC. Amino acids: CASSPGHYGYTF.

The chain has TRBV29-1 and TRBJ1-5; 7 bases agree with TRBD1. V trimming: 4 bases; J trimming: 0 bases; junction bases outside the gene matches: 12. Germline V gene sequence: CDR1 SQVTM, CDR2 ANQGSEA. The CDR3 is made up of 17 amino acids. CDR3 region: CSVGGGRGLYSNQPQHF. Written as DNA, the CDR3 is TGCAGCGTTGGGGGGGGGAGGGGGCTCTATAGCAATCAGCCCCAGCATTTT. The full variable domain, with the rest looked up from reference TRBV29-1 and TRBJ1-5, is SAVISQKPSRDICQRGTSLTIQCQVDSQVTMMFWYRQQPGQSLTLIATANQGSEATYESGFVIDKFPISRPNLTFSTLTVSNMSPEDSSIYLCSVGGGRGLYSNQPQHFGDGTRLSIL.

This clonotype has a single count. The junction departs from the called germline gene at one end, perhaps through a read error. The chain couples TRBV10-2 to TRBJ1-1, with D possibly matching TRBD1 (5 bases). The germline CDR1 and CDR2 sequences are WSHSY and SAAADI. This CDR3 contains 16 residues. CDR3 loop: CASSYSTGTTLTEAFF. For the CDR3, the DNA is TGTGCCAGCAGTTACTCAACCGGGACTACTCTCACTGAAGCTTTCTTT.

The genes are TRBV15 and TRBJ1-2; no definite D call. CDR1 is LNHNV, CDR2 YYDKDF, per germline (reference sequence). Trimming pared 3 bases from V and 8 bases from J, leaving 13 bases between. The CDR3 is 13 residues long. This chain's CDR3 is CATSRATAEGYTF. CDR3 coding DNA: TGTGCCACCAGCAGGGCGACTGCTGAGGGCTACACCTTC.

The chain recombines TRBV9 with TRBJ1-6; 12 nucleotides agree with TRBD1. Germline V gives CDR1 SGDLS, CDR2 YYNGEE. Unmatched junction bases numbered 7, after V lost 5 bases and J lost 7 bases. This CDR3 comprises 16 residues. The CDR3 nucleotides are TGTGCCAGCAGAGAAGGGACAGGGGGCGGAAATTCACCCCTCCACTTT. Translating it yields CASREGTGGGNSPLHF. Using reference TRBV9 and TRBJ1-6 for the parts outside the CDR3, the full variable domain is DSGVTQTPKHLITATGQRVTLRCSPRSGDLSVYWYQQSLDQGLQFLIQYYNGEERAKGNILERFSAQQFPDLHSELNLSSLELGDSALYFCASREGTGGGNSPLHFGNGTRLTVT.

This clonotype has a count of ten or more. CDR3 in DNA: TGCAGCGTTGAGGGGAGATACGAGCAGTACTTC. Translation gives CSVEGRYEQYF. V usage is TRBV29-1 and J usage is TRBJ2-7, with D possibly being TRBD2 (5 bases). Germline V gene lookup returns CDR1 SQVTM and CDR2 ANQGSEA. V was pared by 3 bases and J by 4 bases, with 7 bases between. This CDR3 spans 11 amino acids.

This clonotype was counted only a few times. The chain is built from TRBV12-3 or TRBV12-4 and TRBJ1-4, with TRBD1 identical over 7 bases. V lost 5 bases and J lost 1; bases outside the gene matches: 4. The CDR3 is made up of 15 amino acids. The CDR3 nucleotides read TGTGCCAGCAGTCCCGGGACAGTAACTAATGAAAAACTGTTTTTT. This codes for CASSPGTVTNEKLFF.

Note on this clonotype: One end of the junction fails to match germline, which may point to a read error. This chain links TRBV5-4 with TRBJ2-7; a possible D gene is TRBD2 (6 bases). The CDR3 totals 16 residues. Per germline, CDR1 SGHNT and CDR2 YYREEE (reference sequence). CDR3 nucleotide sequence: TGTGCAAGCAGCGACGAAATCGGGAGCGGAGGTTACGAGCAGTACTTC. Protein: CASSDEIGSGGYEQYF.

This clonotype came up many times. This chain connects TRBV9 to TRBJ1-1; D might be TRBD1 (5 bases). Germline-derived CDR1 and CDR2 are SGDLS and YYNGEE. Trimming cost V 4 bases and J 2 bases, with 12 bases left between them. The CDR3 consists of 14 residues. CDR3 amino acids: CASSPTTDNTEAFF. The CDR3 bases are TGTGCCAGCAGCCCGACGACAGACAACACTGAAGCTTTCTTT.

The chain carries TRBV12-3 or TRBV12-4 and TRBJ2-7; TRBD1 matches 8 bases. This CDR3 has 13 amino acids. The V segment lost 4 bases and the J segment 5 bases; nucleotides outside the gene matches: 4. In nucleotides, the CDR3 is TGTGCCAGCAGTTCGGACAGGGTCGACGAGCAGTACTTC. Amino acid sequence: CASSSDRVDEQYF.